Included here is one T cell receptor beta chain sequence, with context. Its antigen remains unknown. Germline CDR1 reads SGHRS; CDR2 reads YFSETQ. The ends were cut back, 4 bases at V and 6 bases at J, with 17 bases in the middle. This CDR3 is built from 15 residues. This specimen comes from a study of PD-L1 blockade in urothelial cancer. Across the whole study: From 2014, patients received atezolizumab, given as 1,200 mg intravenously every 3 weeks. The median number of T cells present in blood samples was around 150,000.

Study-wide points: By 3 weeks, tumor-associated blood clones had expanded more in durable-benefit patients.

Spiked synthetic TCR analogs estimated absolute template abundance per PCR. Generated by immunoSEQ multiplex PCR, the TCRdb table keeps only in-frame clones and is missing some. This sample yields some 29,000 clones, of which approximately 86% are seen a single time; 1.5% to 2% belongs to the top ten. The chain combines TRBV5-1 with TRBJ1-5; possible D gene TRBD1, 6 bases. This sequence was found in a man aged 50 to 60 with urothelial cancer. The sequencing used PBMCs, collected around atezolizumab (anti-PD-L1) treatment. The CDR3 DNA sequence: TGCGCCAGCAGCCCAGCCGGGGGGGCGGTTCAGCCCCAGCATTTT. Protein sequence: CASSPAGGAVQPQHF.